This TCR beta chain is from a study of OX40 agonist ivuxolimab in advanced cancers. Background for the entire study: The costimulatory receptor OX40 (CD134) was targeted by ivuxolimab, a fully human IgG2 agonistic monoclonal antibody. Intravenous ivuxolimab was administered to patients every 2 weeks at six dose levels: 0.01, 0.1, 0.3, 1.5, 3 and 10 mg/kg. Among the 52 dose-escalation patients, around 19 had hepatocellular carcinoma, some 15 melanoma, 9 renal cell carcinoma and 9 head and neck cancer. In the dose-escalation cohort, 75% to 90% of patients were male, and the mean age was around 65 years with a range of about 20 to 90. Patients were allowed to have had prior anti-PD-1, anti-PD-L1 or anti-CTLA-4 therapy, and more than 35% of the dose-escalation patients had been treated with checkpoint inhibitors. Three dose-escalation patients achieved partial responses, one with hepatocellular carcinoma and two with cutaneous melanoma. Peripheral TCRbeta sequencing was intended to test whether TCR sequence diversity was altered and clonal T-cell expansion was caused by ivuxolimab. The paper describes the monotherapy dose-escalation part (N of about 50 patients) of the phase I trial of ivuxolimab. Study-level results and caveats: In the 0.1-3.0 mg/kg groups, partial responders had among the lowest normalized peripheral clonal expansion, particularly in CD8+ T cells. After ivuxolimab, expanded clones were on average more numerous among CD8+ T cells than among CD4+ T cells. Clonal expansion of both CD4+ and CD8+ blood T cells was observed from baseline to week 6 at doses 0.1 to 3.0 mg/kg. Low levels of normalized T-cell clonal expansion were also shown by some nonresponding patients. The antigen specificity of the peripheral T cells that underwent clonal expansion was not determined.

For sequencing of the TCRbeta CDR3 region, genomic DNA was extracted from the sorted cells. TCRbeta CDR3 regions were sequenced using the immunoSEQ Assay. The table was pulled from immuneACCESS by TCRdb, which kept in-frame rearrangements only. Such tables lose some clones; where checked, under half of the loss comes from unresolved V genes, and the rest has no known cause. The sample has about 95,000 clones on record, over 75% of them singletons. The ten biggest clones cover about 4.1% of the sample. The trial excluded patients who had a history of autoimmune disease or who were on systemic immunosuppression. Peripheral blood for TCR sequencing was drawn from every dose cohort at baseline, at cycle 4 day 1 and at cycle 7 day 1. Samples came from an open-label, multicenter, first-in-human phase I dose-escalation trial of ivuxolimab. Adults with locally advanced or metastatic head and neck squamous cell, hepatocellular, melanoma or renal cell carcinoma were enrolled in the trial. Before TCR sequencing, CD4+ T cells and CD8+ T cells from peripheral blood were sorted into separate populations.

The junction carries 17 bases between V and J, which are trimmed by 3 bases and 4 bases respectively. The CDR3, cysteine through phenylalanine, is 15 amino acids long. The CDR3 DNA has 45 bases and is translated from base 1. As encoded in the germline V gene (reference sequence), CDR1 is GTSNPN while CDR2 is SVGIG. In regard to this clone: Its antigen is currently not known. There are no base qualities to consult, and no much larger clone falls within one base.

Sequencing used CD4+ or CD8+ T cells sorted from blood, obtained in a trial of the OX40 agonist ivuxolimab. The V and J genes are TRBV30 and TRBJ2-3; TRBD2 is possibly the D segment (6 matching bases). The receptor's source is an adult with an advanced solid tumor such as melanoma, head and neck, liver or kidney cancer. DNA sequence: TGTGCCTGGAGGGGGGGTAGGGGAGGCCCAGATACGCAGTATTTT. Translated, this is CAWRGGRGGPDTQYF.